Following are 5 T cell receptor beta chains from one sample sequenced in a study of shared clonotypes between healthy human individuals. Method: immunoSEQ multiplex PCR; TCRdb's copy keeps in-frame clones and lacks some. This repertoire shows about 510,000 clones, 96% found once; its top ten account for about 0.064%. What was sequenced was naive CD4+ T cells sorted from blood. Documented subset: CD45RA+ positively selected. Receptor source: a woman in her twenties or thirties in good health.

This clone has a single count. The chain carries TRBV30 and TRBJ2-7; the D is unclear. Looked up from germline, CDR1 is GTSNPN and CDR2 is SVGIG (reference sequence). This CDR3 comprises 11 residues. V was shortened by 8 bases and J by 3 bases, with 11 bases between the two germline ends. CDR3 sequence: CAGKGGYEQYF. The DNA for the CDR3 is TGTGCCGGAAAGGGCGGCTACGAGCAGTACTTC.

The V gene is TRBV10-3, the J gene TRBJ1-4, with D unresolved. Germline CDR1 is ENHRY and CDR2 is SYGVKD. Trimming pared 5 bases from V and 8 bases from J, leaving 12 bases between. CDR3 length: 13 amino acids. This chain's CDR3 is CAISPRGGEKLFF. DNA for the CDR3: TGTGCCATCAGTCCCCGGGGAGGAGAAAAACTGTTTTTT.

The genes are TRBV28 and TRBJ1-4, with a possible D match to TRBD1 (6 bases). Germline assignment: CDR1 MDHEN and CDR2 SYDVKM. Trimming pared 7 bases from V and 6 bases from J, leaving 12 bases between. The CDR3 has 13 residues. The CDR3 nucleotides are TGTGCCAGCATGGCCAGGGGATATGAAAAACTGTTTTTT. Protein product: CASMARGYEKLFF.

The CDR3 coding sequence is TGTGCCAGCTCACCATACCGACGCGGACTAGCGGGAGTAAACGAGCAGTACTTC. It encodes CASSPYRRGLAGVNEQYF. V usage is TRBV18 and J usage is TRBJ2-7, with 13 bases lining up with TRBD2. Germline-derived CDR1 and CDR2 are KGHSH and LQKENI. The CDR3 length is 18 residues. After removal of 2 bases from V and 5 bases from J, the junction contained 12 bases not matched to a gene.

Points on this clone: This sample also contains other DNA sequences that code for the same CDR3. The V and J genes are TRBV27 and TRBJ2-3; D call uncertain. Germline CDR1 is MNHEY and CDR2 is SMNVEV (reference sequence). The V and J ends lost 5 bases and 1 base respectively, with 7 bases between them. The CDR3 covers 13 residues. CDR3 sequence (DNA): TGTGCCAGCAGTCTACGGGGCACAGATACGCAGTATTTT. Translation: CASSLRGTDTQYF.